Sequencing of this T cell receptor (beta chain) was carried out in a study of OX40 agonist ivuxolimab in advanced cancers. Per the germline V gene, CDR1 is LNHDA and CDR2 is SQIVND (reference sequence). The V end was cut by 3 bases, the J end by 5 bases, with 10 bases between. There are 13 residues in the CDR3. Clones were read by immunoSEQ multiplex PCR, and TCRdb kept only the in-frame ones, dropping some. The sample includes some 76,000 clones, 86% of them seen just once. A single count supports this clone. This chain connects TRBV19 to TRBJ2-5; D is unresolved. The sequence was collected from an adult with an advanced solid tumor such as melanoma, head and neck, liver or kidney cancer. The sequencing used CD4+ or CD8+ T cells sorted from blood, collected in a trial of the OX40 agonist ivuxolimab. CDR3 in amino acids: CASSMIQPETQYF. CDR3 DNA sequence: TGTGCCAGTAGTATGATTCAGCCGGAGACCCAGTACTTC.